This TCR beta chain was profiled in a study of blood T cell repertoires in COVID-19. Study-wide context: Donors in the United States, Italy and Spain gave samples during acute or convalescent COVID-19.

The CDR3 is made up of 17 amino acids. Germline V gives CDR1 SGHAT, CDR2 FQNNGV. The ends lost 1 base at V and 5 bases at J; junction bases unmatched: 5. Original handling: Using reference gene primer amplification, nucleated cell counts were estimated. Clones were sequenced by immunoSEQ multiplex PCR, and TCRdb holds only the in-frame ones, with some missing. Clone size and V and J calls were adopted from that table, with D and trimming inferred from the DNA. The sample yields about 120,000 clones, over 70% seen once. This clonotype originated in a man between 65 and 85 years old with acute or convalescent COVID-19. Sequencing was performed on peripheral blood. The chain joins TRBV11-2 to TRBJ2-3; TRBD2 matches at 14 bases. CDR3 region: CASSLGLAGGPEDTQYF. For the CDR3, the DNA is TGTGCCAGCAGCTTAGGACTAGCGGGGGGGCCTGAAGATACGCAGTATTTT.